This entry lists 18 T cell receptor beta chains sequenced from one sample in a study of cytomegalovirus exposure and HLA in healthy donors. PCR used 60 Vbeta primers and 13 Jbeta primers. The method was immunoSEQ multiplex PCR; TCRdb's version includes in-frame clones alone and lacks a portion of them. The data contain 160,000 or so clones, roughly 82% of them seen just once; the ten biggest clones take up around 6.6%. Sequencing was carried out using PBMCs. The receptors originated from a woman aged 50 to 60 in good health and CMV-seropositive.

The rearrangement links TRBV5-1 to TRBJ1-5, with a possible D match to TRBD1 (5 bases). Trimming removed 5 bases at V and 0 bases at J, with 21 bases between. This CDR3 has 18 amino acids. CDR1 is SGHRS, CDR2 YFSETQ, per germline. The CDR3 coding sequence is TGCGCCAGCAGTCCCTATCGGTGGGGGGGTTATAGCAATCAGCCCCAGCATTTT. Amino acids: CASSPYRWGGYSNQPQHF.

This chain uses TRBV2 with TRBJ2-1; D gene ambiguous. The CDR3 consists of 11 residues. CDR1 and CDR2 from the germline V gene are SNHLY and FYNNEI. V was pared by 8 bases and J by 6 bases, with 8 bases between. In DNA, the CDR3 is TGTGCCAGCGAACAGTCCAATGAGCAGTTCTTC. This translates into CASEQSNEQFF. Combining the CDR3 with reference TRBV2 and TRBJ2-1 gives the whole variable domain EPEVTQTPSHQVTQMGQEVILRCVPISNHLYFYWYRQILGQKVEFLVSFYNNEISEKSEIFDDQFSVERPDGSNFTLKIRSTKLEDSAMYFCASEQSNEQFFGPGTRLTVL.

The chain combines TRBV11-3 with TRBJ2-3; possible D gene TRBD1, 5 bases. The V and J ends lost 1 base and 2 bases respectively, with 10 bases between them. The CDR3 spans 15 residues. CDR1 and CDR2 from the germline V gene are SGHNT and YENEEA. Here the CDR3 reads CASSLGGGPTDTQYF. The CDR3, as DNA: TGTGCCAGCAGCTTAGGGGGCGGACCCACAGATACGCAGTATTTT.

The J gene is TRBJ1-2, the V gene TRBV6-5, with no clear D. V lost 5 bases and J lost 2, with 12 bases in between. This CDR3 has 14 amino acids. Germline CDR1 MNHEY, CDR2 SVGAGI. In nucleotides, the CDR3 is TGTGCCAGCAGTATGGGGATAGCGAACTATGGCTACACCTTC. Amino acids: CASSMGIANYGYTF.

The rearrangement links TRBV29-1 to TRBJ1-2; 7 positions agree with TRBD1. CDR1 is SQVTM and CDR2 is ANQGSEA in the germline V gene. The trim removed 6 bases at V and 8 bases at J, leaving 12 bases unmatched. The CDR3 covers 13 residues. The CDR3, as DNA: TGCAGCGTCCGGACAGGACGGGTTCGAGGCTACACCTTC. It encodes CSVRTGRVRGYTF.

The V call is TRBV19, the J call TRBJ1-2; no clear D gene. CDR3 length equals 17 residues. In germline, CDR1 is LNHDA, CDR2 SQIVND (reference sequence). V was shortened by 7 bases and J by 6 bases, with 27 bases between the two germline ends. CDR3 residues: CASTSSLTLRSPDGYTF. The CDR3 DNA reads as TGTGCCAGTACCTCGAGTCTAACTCTTCGCTCGCCTGATGGCTACACCTTC.

The rearrangement joins TRBV7-2 to TRBJ1-6, with 7 bases identical to TRBD1. The CDR3 runs to 14 residues. CDR1 is SGHTA and CDR2 is FQGNSA in the germline V gene. V gave up 5 bases and J gave up 7 bases; unmatched junction bases: 5. The CDR3 region is CASSTGQQNSPLHF. DNA of the CDR3: TGTGCCAGCAGCACGGGACAGCAAAATTCACCCCTCCACTTT.

The J gene is TRBJ2-7, the V gene TRBV7-8; D might be TRBD2 (5 bases). The germline gives CDR1 SGHVS, CDR2 FQNEAQ. The ends were cut back, 2 bases at V and 7 bases at J, with 18 bases in the middle. This CDR3 comprises 15 residues. CDR3: CASSLRRTTREEQYF. DNA of the CDR3: TGTGCCAGCAGCTTAAGGAGGACGACCCGTGAGGAGCAGTACTTC.

The V gene is TRBV9, the J gene TRBJ1-2, with a tentative D call TRBD1 (5 bases). There are 15 residues in the CDR3. Trimming shortened V by 0 bases and J by 8 bases, and 17 bases separated the two germline ends. CDR1 is SGDLS and CDR2 is YYNGEE in the germline V gene. CDR3 sequence (DNA): TGTGCCAGCAGCGTAGATCCAGGGCTAACGTCGGGCTACACCTTC. Its protein is CASSVDPGLTSGYTF.

V usage is TRBV7-2 and J usage is TRBJ1-2, with 7 bases lining up with TRBD1. The germline CDR1 and CDR2 sequences are SGHTA and FQGNSA. After removal of 5 bases from V and 5 bases from J, the junction contained 11 bases not matched to a gene. This CDR3 region has 15 residues. CDR3 residues: CASSTQTGSPYGYTF. The CDR3, as DNA: TGTGCCAGCAGCACTCAGACAGGGTCTCCTTATGGCTACACCTTC.

This clone has just one count. The chain has TRBV6-5 and TRBJ1-2; 7 bases fit TRBD1. The junction had 3 bases not matched to a gene; V was cut back by 2 bases and J by 3 bases. Per germline, CDR1 MNHEY and CDR2 SVGAGI. The CDR3 contains 14 residues. The CDR3 loop reads CASSYRGRDYGYTF. The CDR3, as DNA: TGTGCCAGCAGTTACAGGGGGCGCGACTATGGCTACACCTTC.

This clone was found once. The chain is built from TRBV5-6 and TRBJ2-7, with 13 positions matching TRBD2. V gave up 6 bases and J gave up 6 bases; unmatched junction bases: 9. This CDR3 has 15 residues. The germline V gene has CDR1 SGHDT and CDR2 YYEEEE. For the CDR3, the DNA is TGTGCCAGCAAAGGACTAGCGGGGGTACATTCCGAGCAGTACTTC. It codes for CASKGLAGVHSEQYF. Full variable domain (outside the CDR3, taken from reference TRBV5-6 and TRBJ2-7): DAGVTQSPTHLIKTRGQQVTLRCSPKSGHDTVSWYQQALGQGPQFIFQYYEEEERQRGNFPDRFSGHQFPNYSSELNVNALLLGDSALYLCASKGLAGVHSEQYFGPGTRLTVT.

The rearrangement uses TRBV4-2 and TRBJ2-1; 8 bases map to TRBD2. From germline, CDR1 is LGHNA and CDR2 YNFKEQ. CDR3 size: 16 residues. Trimming removed 4 bases from V and 7 bases from J; junction bases left unmatched: 12. CDR3 nucleotide sequence: TGTGCCAGCAGCCGGCAGGCCGGGACTAGGGAGAATGAGCAGTTCTTC. This codes for CASSRQAGTRENEQFF.

This chain joins TRBV7-9 and TRBJ2-1; D might be TRBD1 (5 bases). Trimming took 5 bases from V and 9 from J, leaving 8 bases between them. The CDR3 extends over 11 amino acids. CDR1 is SEHNR, CDR2 FQNEAQ, per germline (reference sequence). CDR3 residues: CASSLDSEQFF. CDR3 nucleotide sequence: TGTGCCAGCAGCCTAGACAGTGAGCAGTTCTTC.

The chain is built from TRBV4-1 and TRBJ2-3; 7 nucleotides align to TRBD1. CDR1 and CDR2 from the germline V gene are MGHRA and YSYEKL. V lost 3 bases to trimming and J lost 4 bases; unmatched junction nucleotides: 7. CDR3 length: 15 residues. The CDR3 sequence: CASSQGMQGADTQYF. CDR3 nucleotides: TGCGCCAGCAGCCAGGGGATGCAGGGGGCAGATACGCAGTATTTT.

This clone was detected only a few times. The V gene is TRBV27, the J gene TRBJ2-1; D gene uncertain. CDR1 MNHEY and CDR2 SMNVEV come from the germline V gene (reference sequence). V dropped 2 bases and J dropped 9 bases, with 11 bases sitting between them. This CDR3 region has 13 residues. CDR3 residues: CASSLSLYGEQFF. CDR3 in DNA: TGTGCCAGCAGTTTAAGCCTCTACGGTGAGCAGTTCTTC.

The chain is built from TRBV27 and TRBJ1-6, with a possible D match to TRBD1 (6 bases). V was shortened by 6 bases and J by 7 bases, with 13 bases between the two germline ends. Per germline, CDR1 MNHEY and CDR2 SMNVEV (reference sequence). CDR3 size: 14 residues. The CDR3 loop is CASSNRGNNSPLHF. As DNA, the CDR3 is TGTGCCAGCAGCAATAGGGGGAACAATTCACCCCTCCACTTT.

The rearrangement links TRBV5-6 to TRBJ2-2; D possibly corresponds to TRBD2 (5 bases). V was trimmed by 1 base and J by 6 bases, leaving 10 bases between them. The V gene's germline CDR1 is SGHDT and CDR2 YYEEEE. The CDR3 is 14 residues long. The CDR3 reads CASSLFRGSGELFF. Written as DNA, the CDR3 is TGTGCCAGCAGCTTGTTTCGGGGATCCGGGGAGCTGTTTTTT.